The clone carrying this TCR beta chain turned up a few times. Its antigen is unidentified. This sample is drawn from a study of identical twins. Unique molecular identifiers were present on cDNA, and template switching added a universal primer site. TCRdb used MiXCR to reprocess the 5' RACE reads, holding one entry per CDR3 protein. The data contain some 96,000 distinct CDR3 sequences, just under 6% of them singletons. From germline, CDR1 is DFQATT and CDR2 SNEGSKA (reference sequence). The CDR3 has 19 amino acids. With 4 bases removed from V and 1 base from J, the gap between germline ends came to 28 bases. Study conclusions and caveats: Models underestimated how often monozygotic twins shared out-of-frame TCR alpha. Not following the same donors, the study drew its conclusions from cross-sectional statistical analysis.

All donors comprised healthy Caucasians. The rearrangement links TRBV20-1 to TRBJ2-5, with a tentative D call TRBD2 (7 bases). This sequence was found in a woman in her forties or fifties in good health. Sequenced material: memory T cells sorted from blood. CDR3 bases: TGCAGTGCTATGCCCTCTGGGGGGGGCCTGAGTGGGCTCCAAGAGACCCAGTACTTC. Translation: CSAMPSGGGLSGLQETQYF.